In this sample, the clone carrying this T cell receptor beta chain turned up once. At one boundary the junction diverges from the germline segment, which might be a read error. The sample belongs to a study of control samples from healthy donors and cancer patients. CDR1 MNHEY and CDR2 SVGAGI come from the germline V gene. The length of the CDR3 is 12 residues. The repertoire was sequenced with immunoSEQ multiplex PCR; TCRdb's copy has only in-frame clones and lacks some. The sample comprises 64,000 or so clones, more than 90% of which are singletons, and 1.5% to 2% rests with the top ten. Source material: PBMCs. This sequence originates from a man aged 35 to 55 with colorectal cancer. The chain has TRBV6-5 and TRBJ2-3; D call uncertain. CDR3 bases: TGTGCCAGCAGTGACTCCACAGATACGCAGTATTTT. Protein product: CASSDSTDTQYF.